The clone carrying this TCR beta chain was detected only once. The target antigen is unknown. Data came from immunoSEQ multiplex PCR; TCRdb stores just in-frame clones and leaves some out. The table has some 100,000 clones, 88% seen once. With 6 bases removed from V and 1 base from J, the gap between germline ends came to 12 bases. Germline CDR1 is MNHEY and CDR2 is SMNVEV (reference sequence). The CDR3 extends over 14 amino acids. The entry originates in a study of T cell responses to AZD1222 COVID-19 vaccine. Findings and caveats of the study: Just 5 or 6 AZD1222 recipients tested seropositive at baseline. It should be noted that donors were predominantly white British and more often female, and clonal diversity was possibly underestimated.

This clonotype was sampled from an adult in good health. Sample: peripheral blood, taken on day 0 of AZD1222 vaccination. The rearrangement joins TRBV27 to TRBJ1-2; no clear D gene. The CDR3 sequence: CASRPVSLNYGYTF. CDR3 DNA: TGTGCCAGCAGGCCCGTCTCACTTAACTATGGCTACACCTTC.